This T cell receptor beta chain stems from a study of resident and recirculating memory T cells in vitiligo. Study summary: Samples were epidermis from two lesional and two nonlesional sites, plus PBMCs.

Germline trimming cut 4 bases from V and 5 bases from J; bases unmatched to any gene: 15. Per the germline V gene, CDR1 is SGHNT and CDR2 is YYREEE (reference sequence). CDR3 size: 17 residues. Produced via immunoSEQ multiplex PCR; TCRdb's table is partial and in-frame only. The sample records tens of thousands of clones, about 89% being singletons. Stable patients also lacked confetti depigmentation, a sign of active vitiligo. Study findings and constraints: No single dominant TCR clone appeared; lesion clonality varied. Different lesions suggested infiltration by different T cell clones.

As to this clone: Its antigen is not known.

This TCR was sampled from a male donor with vitiligo. V and J are TRBV5-4 and TRBJ1-1; 9 bases match TRBD1. Input material: blood. The CDR3 DNA reads TGTGCCAGCAGCCCCGCCAGGGGACAGGGCGTTGGAACTGAAGCTTTCTTT. Amino acid sequence: CASSPARGQGVGTEAFF.